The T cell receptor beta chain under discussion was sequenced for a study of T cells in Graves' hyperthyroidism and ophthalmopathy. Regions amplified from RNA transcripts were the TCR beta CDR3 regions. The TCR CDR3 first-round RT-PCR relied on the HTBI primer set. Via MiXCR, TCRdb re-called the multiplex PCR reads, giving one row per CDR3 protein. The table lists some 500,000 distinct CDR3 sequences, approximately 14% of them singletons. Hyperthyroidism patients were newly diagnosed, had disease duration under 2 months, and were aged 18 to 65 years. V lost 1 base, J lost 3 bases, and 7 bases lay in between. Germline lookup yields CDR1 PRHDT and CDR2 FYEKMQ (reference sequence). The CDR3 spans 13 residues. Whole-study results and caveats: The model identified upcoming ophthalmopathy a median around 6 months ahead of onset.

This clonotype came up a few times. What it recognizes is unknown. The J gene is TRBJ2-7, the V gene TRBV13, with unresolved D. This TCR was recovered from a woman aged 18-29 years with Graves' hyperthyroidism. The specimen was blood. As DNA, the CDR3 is TGTGCCAGCAGCTTAGTAGGGCTCTACGAGCAGTACTTC. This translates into CASSLVGLYEQYF. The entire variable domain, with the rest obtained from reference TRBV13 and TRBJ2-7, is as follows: AAGVIQSPRHLIKEKRETATLKCYPIPRHDTVYWYQQGPGQDPQFLISFYEKMQSDKGSIPDRFSAQQFSDYHSELNMSSLELGDSALYFCASSLVGLYEQYFGPGTRLTVT.